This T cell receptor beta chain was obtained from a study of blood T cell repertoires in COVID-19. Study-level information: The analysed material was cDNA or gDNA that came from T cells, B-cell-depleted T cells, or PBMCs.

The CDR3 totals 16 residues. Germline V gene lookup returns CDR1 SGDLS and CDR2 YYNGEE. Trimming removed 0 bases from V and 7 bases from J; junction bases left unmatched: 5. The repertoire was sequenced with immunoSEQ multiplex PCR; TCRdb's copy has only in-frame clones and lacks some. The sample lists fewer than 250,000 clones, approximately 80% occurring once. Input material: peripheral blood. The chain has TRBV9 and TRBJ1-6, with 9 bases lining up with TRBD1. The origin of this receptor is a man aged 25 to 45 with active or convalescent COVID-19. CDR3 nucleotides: TGTGCCAGCAGCGTAGGGGACAGGGACTGGAATTCACCCCTCCACTTT. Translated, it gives CASSVGDRDWNSPLHF.